The 13 T cell receptor beta chains given below trace back to one sample, sequenced in a study of spatial heterogeneity in lung cancer (dated by TCRdb to between 2017 and 2020). On the study overall, not on this receptor specifically: The tumor nonsynonymous mutation count correlated with the number of expanded intratumoral alpha and beta TCRs.

What these receptors recognize is not known. What this sample's time point label stands for: sample taken at primary tumor resection. The method behind the library was 5' RACE. For sequencing, a NextSeq 500 was employed. TCRdb handled the public reads itself, with Q25 trimming in fastp and clone calling in MiXCR, and kept productive beta chains. Each entry merges the rows of one CDR3 protein and shows their most common DNA and genes. For this sample there are approximately 94,000 distinct CDR3 sequences; 3.5% to 5% appear just once. 21% of the sample is in the top ten clones. The sequencing here drew on lung tumor tissue, taken at surgery. Receptors were obtained from a male donor with early-stage non-small cell lung cancer.

This chain connects TRBV6-5 to TRBJ1-2, with D hard to call. The V end lost 2 bases, the J end lost 2 bases, and 12 bases lay between the germline ends. CDR3 length: 15 amino acids. Germline-derived CDR1 and CDR2 are MNHEY and SVGAGI. The DNA for the CDR3 is TGTGCCAGCAGTTACCGTGGAGAGTCCAACTATGGCTACACCTTC. Its translation is CASSYRGESNYGYTF.

This clonotype was observed at least ten times. J is TRBJ1-6 and V is TRBV12-3 or TRBV12-4, with 9 nucleotides matching TRBD1. The CDR3 runs to 14 residues. Unmatched junction bases numbered 4, after V lost 6 bases and J lost 7 bases. Here the CDR3 reads CASSYDRGNSPLHF. Here the CDR3 DNA reads TGTGCCAGCAGCTACGACAGGGGGAATTCACCCCTCCACTTT.

The chain employs TRBV7-9 and TRBJ2-7; 7 positions match TRBD1. CDR3 length: 14 amino acids. V shed 5 bases, J shed 5 bases, and the junction held 9 bases outside the gene matches. Germline V gives CDR1 SEHNR, CDR2 FQNEAQ (reference sequence). For the CDR3, the DNA is TGTGCCAGCAGCCTGAGACAGGGATTCAACGAGCAGTACTTC. This sequence encodes CASSLRQGFNEQYF.

This clonotype was observed a handful of times. The chain links TRBV29-1 to TRBJ2-2, with D maybe TRBD2 (6 bases). The germline V gene has CDR1 SQVTM and CDR2 ANQGSEA. This CDR3 is 13 amino acids long. The V gene lost 5 bases and the J gene lost 7 bases, with 14 bases spanning the gap. This CDR3 reads CSVSLLGSGELFF. In DNA, the CDR3 is TGCAGCGTTTCACTCCTCGGGAGCGGGGAGCTGTTTTTT.

This clonotype came up a few times. The V gene is TRBV7-9, the J gene TRBJ1-6; D is ambiguous. The V and J ends lost 7 bases and 8 bases respectively, with 6 bases between them. Germline assignment: CDR1 SEHNR and CDR2 FQNEAQ (reference sequence). The CDR3 extends over 11 amino acids. CDR3 amino acids: CASTSDSPLHF. CDR3 bases: TGTGCCAGCACCTCTGATTCACCCCTCCACTTT.

This clonotype was observed a few times. V gene TRBV3-1 combines with J gene TRBJ2-7, with 7 bases lining up with TRBD1. This CDR3 spans 14 amino acids. Germline V CDR1 and CDR2: LGHDT, YNNKEL (reference sequence). Trimming took 3 bases from V and 5 from J; bases not matched to a gene: 7. The CDR3 spells CASSQNRGGNEQYF. For the CDR3, the DNA is TGTGCCAGCAGCCAGAACAGGGGTGGAAACGAGCAGTACTTC.

The chain joins TRBV14 to TRBJ2-7; a weak D match, TRBD2 (5 bases). The CDR3 has 16 amino acids. V was pared by 4 bases and J by 6 bases, with 22 bases between. From germline, CDR1 is SGHDN and CDR2 FVKESK. Written as DNA, the CDR3 is TGTGCCAGCAGCCCCCTTCTAAAGGGAAGACGGGGCGAGCAGTACTTC. Translated, it gives CASSPLLKGRRGEQYF. Supplemented by reference TRBV14 and TRBJ2-7, the full variable domain reads EAGVTQFPSHSVIEKGQTVTLRCDPISGHDNLYWYRRVMGKEIKFLLHFVKESKQDESGMPNNRFLAERTGGTYSTLKVQPAELEDSGVYFCASSPLLKGRRGEQYFGPGTRLTVT.

This clonotype was observed many times. J is TRBJ2-5 and V is TRBV7-2; possibly TRBD1 for D (5 bases). CDR3 length: 14 amino acids. CDR1 SGHTA and CDR2 FQGNSA come from the germline V gene. Trimming left V 1 base short and J 1 base short, with 7 bases between. CDR3 DNA sequence: TGTGCCAGCAGCTTAGAAGACAGCCAAGAGACCCAGTACTTC. This codes for CASSLEDSQETQYF.

The sample holds many counts of this clonotype. The J gene is TRBJ2-5, the V gene TRBV5-5; 7 bases map to TRBD2. CDR1 is SGHKS and CDR2 is YYEKEE in the germline V gene (reference sequence). Trimming at V came to 4 bases and at J to 0 bases, leaving 9 bases not matched to a gene. The CDR3 is made up of 16 amino acids. CDR3 in amino acids: CASSHGTTIYQETQYF. CDR3 coding DNA: TGTGCCAGCAGCCACGGGACTACCATATACCAAGAGACCCAGTACTTC.

The chain has TRBV20-1 and TRBJ2-7, with a tentative D call TRBD1 (6 bases). The CDR3 covers 15 residues. Trimming removed 0 bases at V and 6 bases at J, with 18 bases between. In germline, CDR1 is DFQATT, CDR2 SNEGSKA (reference sequence). CDR3 coding DNA: TGCAGTGCTAGAGACCGGGACACCGGGCGGAGCGAGCAGTACTTC. Residues: CSARDRDTGRSEQYF.

The J gene is TRBJ1-3, the V gene TRBV27; no clear D gene. Germline V gives CDR1 MNHEY, CDR2 SMNVEV (reference sequence). Trimming took off 6 bases at V and 4 bases at J, with 10 bases between the two ends. The CDR3 totals 13 residues. CDR3 region: CASSLLQGNTIYF. In nucleotides, the CDR3 is TGTGCCAGCAGCTTGTTGCAGGGAAACACCATATATTTT.

Many counts were recorded for this clonotype. V is TRBV4-1 and J is TRBJ1-3; no firm D call. Germline CDR1 is MGHRA and CDR2 is YSYEKL. V lost 0 bases and J 2 bases, leaving 17 bases between the germline ends. The CDR3 runs 18 residues. CDR3 sequence: CASSQDSGSGGAGNTIYF. The CDR3 nucleotides read TGCGCCAGCAGCCAAGATAGTGGTTCCGGTGGTGCTGGAAACACCATATATTTT.

This clonotype came up many times. CDR3 sequence (DNA): TGTGCCAGCTCACCCCGGGAGGTTTACGAGCAGTACTTC. Protein: CASSPREVYEQYF. The chain couples TRBV18 to TRBJ2-7; 7 bases are a match to TRBD2. Germline-derived CDR1 and CDR2 are KGHSH and LQKENI. V dropped 3 bases and J dropped 4; count of bases not matched to a gene: 3. The CDR3 runs to 13 residues.